This T cell receptor (beta chain) was sequenced during a study of CD8 T cells in ankylosing spondylitis. The authors made TCR beta libraries by quantitative 5'-RACE with molecular barcodes. TCRdb used MiXCR to reprocess the 5' RACE reads, holding one entry per CDR3 protein. The sample consists of more than 500,000 distinct CDR3 sequences, approximately 5% of them appearing once. About this clonotype: Its specificity is unknown. One end of the junction does not line up with germline, which may come from a read error.

Germline CDR1 and CDR2: DFQATT and SNEGSKA (reference sequence). The CDR3 sequence is 13 residues long. The study's findings and limits: The clones that were linked to disease were reported to be significantly enriched in matched synovial fluid samples from ankylosing spondylitis patients. Reactive arthritis synovial fluid and blood previously showed some of these motif variants. Typical of ankylosing spondylitis blood, it appeared, was a TCR beta motif of 7 or 8 highly homologous variants.

The V gene is TRBV20-1, the J gene TRBJ2-3; no clear D. The sample was blood, either unsorted or a sorted T cell fraction (not recorded which). The TCR was taken from a male donor with ankylosing spondylitis. The CDR3 region is CTATLPGKDTQYF. The CDR3 region has the DNA TGCACTGCTACCTTACCGGGCAAAGATACGCAGTATTTT.